This is a list of T cell receptor beta chains from one sample in a study of identical twins. One entry per CDR3 protein results from TCRdb running MiXCR on the 5' RACE reads. The sample holds under 250,000 distinct CDR3 sequences, around a tenth seen once. The sequencing sample was made of memory (CD45RO+) T cells sorted from blood. These receptors all come from a woman between 18 and 29 years old in good health. The CDR3 runs from the conserved cysteine through the conserved F or W. D genes are given only for firm matches. The size field is filled for only some rows; it gives once, few, many or a size class.

j_gene	v_gene	abundance	d_gene	CDR3nt	CDR3aa
TRBJ2-6	TRBV6-1	few	-	TGTGCCAGTCACATGCCTGGGGCCAACGTCCTGACTTTC	CASHMPGANVLTF
TRBJ2-4	TRBV12-3/TRBV12-4	many	TRBD2	TGTGCCAGCTCCGGACTAGCGGGAGTATGGGGGGGCATTCAGTACTTC	CASSGLAGVWGGIQYF
TRBJ1-6	TRBV5-1	-	TRBD1	TGCGCCAGCAGCTTGGTGGGGACAGAAAATTCACCCCTCCACTTT	CASSLVGTENSPLHF
TRBJ2-2	TRBV14	many	TRBD1	TGTGCCAGCAGCCGGGACAGGGTTAACGGGGAGCTGTTTTTT	CASSRDRVNGELFF
TRBJ1-3	TRBV6-1	few	-	TGTGCCAGCACCCTTGACAGGCTCGGAAACACCATATATTTT	CASTLDRLGNTIYF
TRBJ1-1	TRBV3-1	few	-	TGTGCCAGCAGCCACCCGGCGAGTGAAGCTTTCTTT	CASSHPASEAFF
TRBJ2-5	TRBV12-3/TRBV12-4	many	TRBD2	TGTGCCAGCAGTTCAACTAGCGGAGAAGAGACCCAGTACTTC	CASSSTSGEETQYF
TRBJ2-5	TRBV24-1	-	-	TGTGCCACCAGTGATTCTTTGGACATCCAAGAGACCCAGTACTTC	CATSDSLDIQETQYF
TRBJ2-3	TRBV6-2/TRBV6-3	few	TRBD2	TGTGCCAGCAGAGGACTAGCGGGATCCACAGATACGCAGTATTTT	CASRGLAGSTDTQYF
TRBJ1-4	TRBV7-9	few	TRBD1	TGTGCCAGCAGCCGGGGACAGGTCAATAATGAAAAACTGTTTTTT	CASSRGQVNNEKLFF
TRBJ2-1	TRBV25-1	few	TRBD1	TGTGCCAGCACCGGAGGACAGGGAGGCTCCTACAATGAGCAGTTCTTC	CASTGGQGGSYNEQFF
TRBJ2-7	TRBV5-5	-	-	TGTGCCAGCAGCTTGGCGGGAAGGAGGTACGAGCAGTACTTC	CASSLAGRRYEQYF
TRBJ1-4	TRBV7-9	few	-	TGTGCCAGCAGCTTCAGGGATTCTAATGAAAAACTGTTTTTT	CASSFRDSNEKLFF
TRBJ2-7	TRBV5-1	-	-	TGCGCCAGCAGCCCGCTGGACCACTACGAGCAGTACTTC	CASSPLDHYEQYF
TRBJ2-5	TRBV7-2	few	TRBD1	TGTGCCAGCAGCTTAGAACAGGGGGCTGAAATGGAGACCCAGTACTTC	CASSLEQGAEMETQYF
TRBJ1-1	TRBV20-1	-	-	TGCAGTGCTAGAGATGGAGGGAACACTGAAGCTTTCTTT	CSARDGGNTEAFF
TRBJ2-1	TRBV29-1	many	-	TGCAGCGCTTATGGCGATAGCGGTAGCAATGAGCAGTTCTTC	CSAYGDSGSNEQFF
TRBJ2-5	TRBV20-1	once	-	TGCAGTGCCCGGGATTGGGAGACCCAGTACTTC	CSARDWETQYF
TRBJ2-7	TRBV3-1	few	TRBD1	TGTGCCAGCAGCCGAGGGGGACAGGGACCCTACGAGCAGTACTTC	CASSRGGQGPYEQYF
TRBJ2-1	TRBV11-2	-	TRBD1	TGTGCCAGCAGCGTGGACAGGGAGGACCATGAGCAGTTCTTC	CASSVDREDHEQFF
TRBJ2-2	TRBV20-1	-	TRBD2	TGCAGTGCTAGTGTAGGGACTAGAGCCGGGGAGCTGTTTTTT	CSASVGTRAGELFF
TRBJ2-3	TRBV20-1	-	-	TGCAGTGGCCAGAAAACAGATACGCAGTATTTT	CSGQKTDTQYF
TRBJ2-7	TRBV20-1	few	-	TGCAGTGCTAGAGATCCGGGACGGATCTACGAGCAGTACTTC	CSARDPGRIYEQYF
TRBJ1-2	TRBV20-1	-	-	TGCAGTGCTAGTCGGGGTGCTTTGGTTGGCTACACCTTC	CSASRGALVGYTF
TRBJ2-7	TRBV11-1	few	TRBD2	TGTGCCAGCAGTCATTTAGGGTCTGGCAGCGGGAAAACAGGCGTGCAGTACTTC	CASSHLGSGSGKTGVQYF
TRBJ2-5	TRBV20-1	few	TRBD1	TGCAGTGCTAGCGACAGGGGGAATGGAGAGACCCAGTACTTC	CSASDRGNGETQYF
TRBJ1-4	TRBV7-9	many	-	TGTGCCAGCAGCCCCAGCAAGGGAAAGGGACTTAATGAAAAACTGTTTTTT	CASSPSKGKGLNEKLFF
TRBJ2-1	TRBV20-1	many	-	TGCAGTGCTAGAGGGTACAGCAAAGAGGTAGTCTACAATGAGCAGTTCTTC	CSARGYSKEVVYNEQFF
TRBJ2-1	TRBV19	many	TRBD1	TGTGCCAGTAGTATGACAGGGCTTGGCGAGCAGTTCTTC	CASSMTGLGEQFF
TRBJ1-5	TRBV2	-	-	TGTGCCAGCAGGGACACAAATAGCAATCAGCCCCAGCATTTT	CASRDTNSNQPQHF
TRBJ2-5	TRBV20-1	few	-	TGCAGTGCTCCAACTAGTATCGAAAAGACCCAGTACTTC	CSAPTSIEKTQYF
TRBJ2-6	TRBV4-1	few	-	TGCGCCAGCGAGGCTTTTTCTGGGGCCAACGTCCTGACTTTC	CASEAFSGANVLTF
TRBJ2-7	TRBV5-5	few	-	TGTGCCAGCAGCGGAGATTACGAGCAGTACTTC	CASSGDYEQYF
TRBJ1-3	TRBV20-1	few	-	TGCAGTGCTAGAGTTTCCGCAGGGACCATATATTTT	CSARVSAGTIYF
TRBJ1-1	TRBV7-2	-	-	TGTGCCACAGGATGGGGGACCACTGAAGCTTTCTTT	CATGWGTTEAFF
TRBJ1-6	TRBV7-9	few	-	TGTGCCAGCAACAGGGAACTTGGAACCCTCCACTTT	CASNRELGTLHF
TRBJ2-3	TRBV5-1	-	TRBD2	TGCGCCAGCACCTTAGCGGGGCGCACAGATACGCAGTATTTT	CASTLAGRTDTQYF
TRBJ2-3	TRBV6-5	-	-	TGTGCCAGCAGTTACTCTAGCGGTGGACGAACGGATACGCAGTATTTT	CASSYSSGGRTDTQYF
TRBJ2-2	TRBV9	-	-	TGTGCCAGCAGCGTAGACCCGCACACCGGGGAGCTGTTTTTT	CASSVDPHTGELFF
TRBJ1-1	TRBV7-9	-	-	TGTGCCAGCAGCTTTGGGTATGTGCCGACTGAAGCTTTCTTT	CASSFGYVPTEAFF